Each of the 17 T cell receptor beta chains below was sequenced from the same sample in a study of cytomegalovirus exposure and HLA in healthy donors listed by TCRdb under 2017. To prepare the library, the immunoSEQ multiplex PCR assay was applied. For the multiplex PCR, a mixture combining 60 forward primers for TCR Vbeta segments and 13 reverse primers for TCR Jbeta segments was used. In TCRdb, the immuneACCESS table is reduced to in-frame sequences with V and J assigned. These tables do not hold every clone; where another copy was compared, an unresolved V gene accounts for under half, and the others remain unexplained. The sample yields roughly 230,000 clones; roughly 85% were counted once. Around 0.23% of the sample comes from the top ten. Material for sequencing was PBMCs. These receptors all stem from a girl aged 2 to 10 in good health and CMV-seronegative.

The chain recombines TRBV2 with TRBJ1-2; D is perhaps TRBD1 (6 bases). Germline V gene data show CDR1 as SNHLY and CDR2 as FYNNEI. The CDR3 covers 16 residues. V was shortened by 4 bases and J by 2 bases, with 17 bases between the two germline ends. The CDR3 coding sequence is TGTGCCAGCAGTGGAGCACTCGGACAGACAAACTATGGCTACACCTTC. This sequence encodes CASSGALGQTNYGYTF.

V and J are TRBV30 and TRBJ2-3; D remains ambiguous. Germline V gives CDR1 GTSNPN, CDR2 SVGIG (reference sequence). The CDR3 runs to 11 residues. Trimming left V 3 bases short and J 2 bases short, with 3 bases between. CDR3 sequence reads: CAWSLTDTQYF. In DNA form, the CDR3 reads TGTGCCTGGAGCCTCACAGATACGCAGTATTTT.

This clone occurred once. The chain uses TRBV11-2 and TRBJ2-7; 7 bases match TRBD1. The trim removed 6 bases at V and 1 base at J, leaving 6 bases unmatched. CDR1 and CDR2 (germline): SGHAT, FQNNGV. The CDR3 spans 14 residues. The CDR3 sequence: CASSYRQGSYEQYF. The CDR3 DNA follows: TGTGCCAGCAGTTATAGACAGGGTTCCTACGAGCAGTACTTC.

There are a few counts of this clone. This chain joins TRBV5-6 and TRBJ1-5; no definite D call. The CDR3 runs to 15 residues. Trimming left V 1 base short and J 3 bases short, with 11 bases between. Germline-derived CDR1 and CDR2 are SGHDT and YYEEEE. The DNA of the CDR3 is TGTGCCAGCAGCTTGTACGGCAGACTCAATCAGCCCCAGCATTTT. Amino acids: CASSLYGRLNQPQHF.

The chain combines TRBV6-5 with TRBJ1-1; no firm D call. Germline V CDR1 and CDR2: MNHEY, SVGAGI. The CDR3 sequence is 14 residues long. The germline V and J ends were trimmed by 2 bases and 1 base, with 8 bases remaining between them. DNA for the CDR3: TGTGCCAGCAGTTACCTCTCAGAGAACACTGAAGCTTTCTTT. This encodes CASSYLSENTEAFF.

This sequence joins TRBV18 and TRBJ2-7, with 8 bases identical to TRBD1. With 3 bases clipped from V and 1 base from J, the junction kept 8 bases outside the gene matches. CDR1 KGHSH and CDR2 LQKENI come from the germline V gene. This CDR3 is built from 16 residues. In DNA, the CDR3 is TGTGCCAGCTCACCCGTCGCGGGACAGGTGTCCTACGAGCAGTACTTC. Its translation is CASSPVAGQVSYEQYF. The full variable domain, with the rest looked up from reference TRBV18 and TRBJ2-7, is NAGVMQNPRHLVRRRGQEARLRCSPMKGHSHVYWYRQLPEEGLKFMVYLQKENIIDESGMPKERFSAEFPKEGPSILRIQQVVRGDSAAYFCASSPVAGQVSYEQYFGPGTRLTVT.

The gene calls are TRBV5-1 and TRBJ2-4, with 12 bases identical to TRBD2. Germline assignment: CDR1 SGHRS and CDR2 YFSETQ. The J segment lost 8 bases and the V segment lost 4 bases, leaving 7 bases of the junction unmatched. There are 15 residues in the CDR3. The CDR3 sequence is CASSRTSGGTDIQYF. CDR3 nucleotide sequence: TGCGCCAGCAGCAGAACTAGCGGGGGGACGGACATTCAGTACTTC.

The chain couples TRBV7-2 to TRBJ2-7; 9 bases are shared with TRBD2. There are 15 residues in the CDR3. The germline V gene has CDR1 SGHTA and CDR2 FQGNSA. Unmatched junction bases numbered 3, after V lost 0 bases and J lost 3 bases. The CDR3 sequence: CASSLATSGLYEQYF. The DNA of the CDR3 is TGTGCCAGCAGCTTAGCGACTAGCGGCCTCTACGAGCAGTACTTC.

V usage is TRBV29-1 and J usage is TRBJ1-1; D is perhaps TRBD1 (6 bases). V lost 4 bases and J 0 bases, leaving 12 bases between the germline ends. The germline CDR1 and CDR2 sequences are SQVTM and ANQGSEA. The CDR3 contains 14 residues. CDR3 sequence: CSVGGGTLNTEAFF. The CDR3 DNA reads TGCAGCGTTGGGGGGGGCACATTGAACACTGAAGCTTTCTTT.

The chain combines TRBV29-1 with TRBJ1-2; 8 bases are a match to TRBD1. CDR1 is SQVTM and CDR2 is ANQGSEA in the germline V gene. The CDR3 is 14 residues long. The V gene end was trimmed by 6 bases and the J gene end by 4 bases; junction bases not matched to a gene: 10. The CDR3 reads CSVSTGATAYGYTF. The DNA of the CDR3 is TGCAGCGTCTCGACAGGGGCGACGGCCTATGGCTACACCTTC. Full variable domain (missing parts from reference TRBV29-1 and TRBJ1-2): SAVISQKPSRDICQRGTSLTIQCQVDSQVTMMFWYRQQPGQSLTLIATANQGSEATYESGFVIDKFPISRPNLTFSTLTVSNMSPEDSSIYLCSVSTGATAYGYTFGSGTRLTVV.

The chain joins TRBV6-1 to TRBJ1-5; D unclear. The V and J ends lost 0 bases and 0 bases respectively, with 15 bases between them. The CDR3 has 18 residues. Germline CDR1 reads MNHNS; CDR2 reads SASEGT. The CDR3 spells CASSEALLSTHSNQPQHF. Written as DNA, the CDR3 is TGTGCCAGCAGTGAAGCGCTTCTGAGTACGCATAGCAATCAGCCCCAGCATTTT.

This chain connects TRBV6-5 to TRBJ2-7, with TRBD2 matching 12 bases. The ends lost 5 bases at V and 2 bases at J; junction bases unmatched: 4. Germline CDR1 is MNHEY and CDR2 is SVGAGI. The CDR3 consists of 15 residues. The CDR3 here is CASSAASGGAYEQYF. The CDR3 DNA reads TGTGCCAGCAGTGCGGCTAGCGGGGGGGCCTACGAGCAGTACTTC.

The chain uses TRBV18 and TRBJ2-7; 9 nucleotides line up with TRBD2. This CDR3 is built from 17 residues. The junction had 15 bases not matched to a gene; V was cut back by 4 bases and J by 5 bases. From germline, CDR1 is KGHSH and CDR2 LQKENI. The CDR3 spells CASSRSTAGGRFNEQYF. The CDR3 nucleotides are TGTGCCAGCTCACGGTCCACAGCGGGAGGCCGCTTCAACGAGCAGTACTTC. The variable domain in full, completed from reference TRBV18 and TRBJ2-7, reads NAGVMQNPRHLVRRRGQEARLRCSPMKGHSHVYWYRQLPEEGLKFMVYLQKENIIDESGMPKERFSAEFPKEGPSILRIQQVVRGDSAAYFCASSRSTAGGRFNEQYFGPGTRLTVT.

This clone occurred a few times. The J gene is TRBJ2-7, the V gene TRBV7-9, with a tentative D call TRBD1 (6 bases). The germline V gene has CDR1 SEHNR and CDR2 FQNEAQ (reference sequence). The CDR3 is 13 residues long. With 1 base removed from V and 4 bases from J, the gap between germline ends came to 8 bases. CDR3 sequence reads: CASSLGGRYEQYF. In DNA form, the CDR3 reads TGTGCCAGCAGCTTAGGGGGGCGTTACGAGCAGTACTTC.

The gene calls are TRBV12-5 and TRBJ2-5; perhaps TRBD1 as D (6 bases). V was cut by 4 bases and J by 1 base, with 7 bases left in between. The CDR3 totals 13 residues. Germline CDR1 is LGHNT and CDR2 is FRNRAP. The CDR3 coding sequence is TGTGCTAGTGGTTACAGGGCCCAAGAGACCCAGTACTTC. Protein sequence: CASGYRAQETQYF.

The V call is TRBV6-5, the J call TRBJ1-2; 7 bases align to TRBD1. After removal of 2 bases from V and 6 bases from J, the junction contained 6 bases not matched to a gene. From germline, CDR1 is MNHEY and CDR2 SVGAGI. CDR3 length: 14 amino acids. Here the CDR3 DNA reads TGTGCCAGCAGTTACCGCCACAGGGGCCATGGCTACACCTTC. Translation gives CASSYRHRGHGYTF.

This chain joins TRBV27 and TRBJ2-3, with D tentatively TRBD1 (6 bases). V was trimmed by 4 bases and J by 3 bases, leaving 14 bases between them. Germline lookup yields CDR1 MNHEY and CDR2 SMNVEV (reference sequence). The CDR3 contains 15 residues. CDR3 DNA sequence: TGTGCCAGCAGTTCAAGACAGGACCCGACAGATACGCAGTATTTT. This codes for CASSSRQDPTDTQYF.